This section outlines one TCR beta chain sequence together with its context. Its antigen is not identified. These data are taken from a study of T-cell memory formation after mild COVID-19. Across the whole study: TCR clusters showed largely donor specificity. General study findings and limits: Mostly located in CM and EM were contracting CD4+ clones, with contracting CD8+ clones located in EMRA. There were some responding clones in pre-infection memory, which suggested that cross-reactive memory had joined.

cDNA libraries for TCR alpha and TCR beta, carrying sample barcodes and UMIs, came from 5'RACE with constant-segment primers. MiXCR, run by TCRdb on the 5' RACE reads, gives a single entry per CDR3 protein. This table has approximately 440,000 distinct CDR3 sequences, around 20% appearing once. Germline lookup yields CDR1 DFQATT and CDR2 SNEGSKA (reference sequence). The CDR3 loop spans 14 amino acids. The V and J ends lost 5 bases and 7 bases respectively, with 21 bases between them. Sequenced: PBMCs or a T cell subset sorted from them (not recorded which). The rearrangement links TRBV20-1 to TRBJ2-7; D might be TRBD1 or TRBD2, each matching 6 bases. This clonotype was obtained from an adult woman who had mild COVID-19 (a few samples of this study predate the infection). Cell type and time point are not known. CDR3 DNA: TGCAGTGCTCCCCGGGGGCGGGCTATGGGAGAGCAGTACTTC. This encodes CSAPRGRAMGEQYF.